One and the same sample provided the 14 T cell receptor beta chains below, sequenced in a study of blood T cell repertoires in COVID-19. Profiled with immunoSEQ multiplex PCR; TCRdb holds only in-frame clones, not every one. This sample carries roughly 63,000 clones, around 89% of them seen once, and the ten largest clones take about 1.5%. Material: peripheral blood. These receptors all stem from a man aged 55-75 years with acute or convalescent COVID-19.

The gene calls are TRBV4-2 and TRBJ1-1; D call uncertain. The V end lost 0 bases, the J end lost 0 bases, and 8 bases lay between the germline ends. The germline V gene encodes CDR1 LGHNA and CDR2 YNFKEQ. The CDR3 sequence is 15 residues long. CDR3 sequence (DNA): TGTGCCAGCAGCCAAGATGTAGACTTGAACACTGAAGCTTTCTTT. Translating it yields CASSQDVDLNTEAFF.

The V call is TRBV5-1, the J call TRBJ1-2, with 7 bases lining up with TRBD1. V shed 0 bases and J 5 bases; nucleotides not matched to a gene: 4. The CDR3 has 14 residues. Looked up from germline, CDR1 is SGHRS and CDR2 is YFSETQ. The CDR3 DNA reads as TGCGCCAGCAGCTTGGGAGACAGGGAATATGGCTACACCTTC. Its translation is CASSLGDREYGYTF.

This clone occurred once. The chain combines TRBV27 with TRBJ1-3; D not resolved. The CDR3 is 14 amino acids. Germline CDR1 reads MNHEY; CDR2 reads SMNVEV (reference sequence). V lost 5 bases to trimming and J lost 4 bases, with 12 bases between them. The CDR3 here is CASSPGAGGNTIYF. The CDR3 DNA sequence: TGTGCCAGCAGTCCAGGCGCAGGCGGAAACACCATATATTTT.

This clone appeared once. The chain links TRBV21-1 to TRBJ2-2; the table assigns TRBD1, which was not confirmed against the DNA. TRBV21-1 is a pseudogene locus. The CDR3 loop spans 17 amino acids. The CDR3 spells CASSKVRDRADTGELFF. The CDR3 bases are TGTGCCAGCAGCAAAGTTCGGGACAGGGCGGACACCGGGGAGCTGTTTTTT.

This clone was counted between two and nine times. CDR3: CASSLQTGRAFF. CDR3 coding DNA: TGTGCCAGCAGTTTACAGACAGGGCGAGCTTTCTTT. The chain carries TRBV28 and TRBJ1-1; 7 nucleotides agree with TRBD1. The length of the CDR3 is 12 residues. V trimming: 2 bases; J trimming: 10 bases; junction bases outside the gene matches: 4. CDR1 and CDR2 (germline): MDHEN, SYDVKM.

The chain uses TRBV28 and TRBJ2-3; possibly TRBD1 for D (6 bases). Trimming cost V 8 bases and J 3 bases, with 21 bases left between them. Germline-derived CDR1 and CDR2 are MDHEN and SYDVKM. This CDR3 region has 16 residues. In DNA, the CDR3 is TGTGCCAGCGTCCCATCAGGGGCAAGGGGGACAGATACGCAGTATTTT. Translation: CASVPSGARGTDTQYF.

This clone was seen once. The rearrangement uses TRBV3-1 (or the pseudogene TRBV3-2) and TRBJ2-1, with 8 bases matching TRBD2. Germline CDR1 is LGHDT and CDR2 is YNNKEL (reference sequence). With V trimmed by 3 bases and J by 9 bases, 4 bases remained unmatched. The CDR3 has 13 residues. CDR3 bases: TGTGCCAGCAGCCACCTCGGGAGGGGTGAGCAGTTCTTC. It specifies CASSHLGRGEQFF.

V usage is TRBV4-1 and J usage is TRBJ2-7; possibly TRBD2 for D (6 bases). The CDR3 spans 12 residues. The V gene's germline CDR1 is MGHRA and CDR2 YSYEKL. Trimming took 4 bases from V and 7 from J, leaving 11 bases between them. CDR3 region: CASSLVGGEQYF. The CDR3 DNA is TGCGCCAGCAGCCTCGTGGGGGGTGAGCAGTACTTC.

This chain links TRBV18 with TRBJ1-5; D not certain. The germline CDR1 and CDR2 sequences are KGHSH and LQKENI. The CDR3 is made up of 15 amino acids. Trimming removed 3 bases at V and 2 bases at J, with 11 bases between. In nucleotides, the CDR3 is TGTGCCAGCTCACCTTCCCCCGGGGGCAATCAGCCCCAGCATTTT. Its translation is CASSPSPGGNQPQHF.

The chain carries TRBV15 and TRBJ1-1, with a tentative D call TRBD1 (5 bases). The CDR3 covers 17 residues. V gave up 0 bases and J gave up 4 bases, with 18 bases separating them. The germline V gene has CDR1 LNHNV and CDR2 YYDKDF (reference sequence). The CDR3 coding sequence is TGTGCCACCAGCAGAGATCGAATAAGGGGAAGGGGCACTGAAGCTTTCTTT. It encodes CATSRDRIRGRGTEAFF.

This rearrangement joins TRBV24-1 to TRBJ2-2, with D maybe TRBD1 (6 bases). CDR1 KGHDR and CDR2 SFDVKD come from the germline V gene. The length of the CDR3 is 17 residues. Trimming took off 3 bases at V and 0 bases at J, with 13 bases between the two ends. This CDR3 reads CATSDPQGPSNTGELFF. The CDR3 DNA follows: TGTGCCACCAGTGATCCCCAGGGGCCCTCGAACACCGGGGAGCTGTTTTTT.

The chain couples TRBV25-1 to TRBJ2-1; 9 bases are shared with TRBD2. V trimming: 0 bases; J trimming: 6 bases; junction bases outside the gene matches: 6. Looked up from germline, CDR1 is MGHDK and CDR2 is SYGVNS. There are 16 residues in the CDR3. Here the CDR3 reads CASSEYRSGRFNEQFF. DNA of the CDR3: TGTGCCAGCAGTGAATATCGGAGCGGGAGGTTCAATGAGCAGTTCTTC.

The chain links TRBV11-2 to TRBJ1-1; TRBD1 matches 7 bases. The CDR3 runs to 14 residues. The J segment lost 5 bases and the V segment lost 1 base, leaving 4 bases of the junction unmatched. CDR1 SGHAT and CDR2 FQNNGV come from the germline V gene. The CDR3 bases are TGTGCCAGCAGCTTAGTAAGGGGACAGACTGAAGCTTTCTTT. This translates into CASSLVRGQTEAFF.

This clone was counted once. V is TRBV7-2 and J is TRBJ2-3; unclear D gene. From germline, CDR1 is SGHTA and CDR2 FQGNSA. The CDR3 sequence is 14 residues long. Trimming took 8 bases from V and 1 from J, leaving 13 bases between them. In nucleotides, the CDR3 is TGTGCCAGCGGAATTGGTGGGCGCACAGATACGCAGTATTTT. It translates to CASGIGGRTDTQYF.